The following is a TCR beta chain sequence with its context. The data originate from a study of CD8 T cells in Susac syndrome. With random hexamers, 0.5 to 1 ug RNA was reverse transcribed. MiXCR, run by TCRdb on the immunoSEQ multiplex PCR reads, gives a single entry per CDR3 protein. In the table there are 150,000 to 200,000 distinct CDR3 sequences, about 94% of which are singletons. V dropped 4 bases and J dropped 3 bases, with 16 bases sitting between them. CDR1 SQVTM and CDR2 ANQGSEA come from the germline V gene. CDR3 length: 15 amino acids. V usage is TRBV29-1 and J usage is TRBJ2-4, with D perhaps given as TRBD1 or TRBD2 (6 bases each). The source material was CD4+ T cells from PBMCs. The TCR originated in a human donor with multiple sclerosis. The CDR3 DNA follows: TGCAGCGTTGTGGAAGGGGGGCATGTCAAAAACATTCAGTACTTC. This gives the protein CSVVEGGHVKNIQYF.